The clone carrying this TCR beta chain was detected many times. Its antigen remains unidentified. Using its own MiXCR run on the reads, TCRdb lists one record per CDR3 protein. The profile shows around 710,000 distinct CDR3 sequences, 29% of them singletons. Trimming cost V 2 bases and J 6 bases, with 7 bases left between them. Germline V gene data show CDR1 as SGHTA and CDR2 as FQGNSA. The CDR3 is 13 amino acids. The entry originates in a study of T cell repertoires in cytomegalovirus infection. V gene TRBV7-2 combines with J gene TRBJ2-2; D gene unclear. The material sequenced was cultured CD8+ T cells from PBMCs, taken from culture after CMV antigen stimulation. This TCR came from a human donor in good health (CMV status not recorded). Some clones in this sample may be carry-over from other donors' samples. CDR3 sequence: CASSLLGPGELFF. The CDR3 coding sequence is TGTGCCAGCAGCTTATTGGGCCCCGGGGAGCTGTTTTTT.